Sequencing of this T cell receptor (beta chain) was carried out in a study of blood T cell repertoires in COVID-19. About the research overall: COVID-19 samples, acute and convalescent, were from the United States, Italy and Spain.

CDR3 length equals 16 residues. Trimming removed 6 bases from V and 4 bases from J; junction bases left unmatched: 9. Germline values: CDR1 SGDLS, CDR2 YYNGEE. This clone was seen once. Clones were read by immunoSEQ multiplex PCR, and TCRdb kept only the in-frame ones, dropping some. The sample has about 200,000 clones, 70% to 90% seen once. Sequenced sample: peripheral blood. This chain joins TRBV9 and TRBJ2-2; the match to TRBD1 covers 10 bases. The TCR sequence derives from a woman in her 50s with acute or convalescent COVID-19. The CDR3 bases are TGTGCCAGCACCCCGATGGGGACAGGGGTCACCGGGGAGCTGTTTTTT. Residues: CASTPMGTGVTGELFF.